This T cell receptor (beta chain) was obtained from a study of identical twins. Each CDR3 protein is one row after TCRdb ran MiXCR on the 5' RACE reads. This table has around 1.7 million distinct CDR3 sequences, roughly a third appearing once. V was shortened by 0 bases and J by 6 bases, with 5 bases between the two germline ends. In germline, CDR1 is DFQATT, CDR2 SNEGSKA (reference sequence). The CDR3 length is 11 residues. Sequencing was done on a sample of cord blood. The sequence came from a newborn girl in good health. This sequence joins TRBV20-1 and TRBJ2-5; D call uncertain. In DNA form, the CDR3 reads TGCAGTGCTAGAGATGACCAGACCCAGTACTTC. It is translated as CSARDDQTQYF.